The rows below give T cell receptor beta chains drawn from one sample of a study of shared clonotypes between healthy human individuals. Produced via immunoSEQ multiplex PCR; TCRdb's table is partial and in-frame only. The table records approximately 1,000,000 clones, around three quarters of them present only once. Sequencing was carried out using memory CD4+ T cells from PBMCs. Receptor source: a man aged 18 to 35 in good health. Some clones in this sample may be carry-over from other donors' samples. Both conserved end residues are part of each CDR3. A D gene is named only where the DNA matches it firmly. The size of a clone is reported for some rows only, either as once, few or many, or as a class for expanded clones.

D gene | clone size | CDR3 length | J gene | V gene | CDR3 protein | CDR3 DNA
TRBD2 | NA | 18 | TRBJ2-7 | TRBV5-1 | CASSLGTSGRGGDYEQYF | TGCGCCAGCAGCTTGGGGACTAGCGGGAGGGGAGGGGACTACGAGCAGTACTTC
NA | once | 15 | TRBJ1-1 | TRBV4-1 | CASRVDGRKNTEAFF | TGCGCCAGCAGGGTTGATGGACGGAAGAACACTGAAGCTTTCTTT
TRBD2 | NA | 16 | TRBJ2-7 | TRBV5-1 | CASSSTERTSGHEQYF | TGCGCCAGCAGCTCAACAGAGCGGACTAGCGGCCACGAGCAGTACTTC
NA | NA | 16 | TRBJ2-3 | TRBV13 | CASSLEGGSGWDTQYF | TGTGCCAGCAGCTTAGAAGGAGGTTCAGGTTGGGATACGCAGTATTTT
NA | NA | 14 | TRBJ1-2 | TRBV5-1 | CASSLGGRDYGYTF | TGCGCCAGCAGCTTGGGGGGCCGGGACTATGGCTACACCTTC
NA | NA | 13 | TRBJ2-3 | TRBV9 | CASSVVPTDTQYF | TGTGCCAGCAGCGTAGTTCCCACAGATACGCAGTATTTT
TRBD2 | NA | 16 | TRBJ2-2 | TRBV7-2 | CASSLMSGGRPGELFF | TGTGCCAGCAGCTTAATGAGCGGGGGTCGGCCCGGGGAGCTGTTTTTT
NA | NA | 15 | TRBJ2-1 | TRBV4-2 | CASSQGATYYNEQFF | TGTGCCAGCAGCCAAGGGGCGACTTACTACAATGAGCAGTTCTTC
NA | NA | 14 | TRBJ2-6 | TRBV9 | CASSVPTGANVLTF | TGTGCCAGCAGCGTCCCTACTGGGGCCAACGTCCTGACTTTC
TRBD1 | NA | 15 | TRBJ1-4 | TRBV9 | CASSVGLTGVEKLFF | TGTGCCAGCAGCGTAGGTCTGACAGGGGTTGAAAAACTGTTTTTT
TRBD1 | NA | 14 | TRBJ1-2 | TRBV25-1 | CASCSSGTGGSYTF | TGTGCCAGCTGCTCCTCCGGGACAGGTGGGAGCTACACCTTC
NA | NA | 15 | TRBJ1-2 | TRBV19 | CASSAGRDGNYGYTF | TGTGCCAGTAGTGCCGGCCGGGACGGGAACTATGGCTACACCTTC
TRBD1 | NA | 15 | TRBJ2-3 | TRBV7-2 | CASRPGTVYTDTQYF | TGTGCCAGCAGGCCCGGGACAGTATACACAGATACGCAGTATTTT
TRBD1 | NA | 13 | TRBJ1-2 | TRBV2 | CASSEGGQGAHTF | TGTGCCAGCAGTGAAGGGGGACAGGGGGCACACACCTTC
NA | NA | 14 | TRBJ2-7 | TRBV28 | CASRPNRARYEQYF | TGTGCCAGCAGGCCTAACAGGGCCCGGTACGAGCAGTACTTC
NA | NA | 14 | TRBJ2-3 | TRBV28 | CASSPGGGTDTQYF | TGTGCCAGCAGCCCGGGTGGGGGCACAGATACGCAGTATTTT
TRBD1 | NA | 12 | TRBJ1-2 | TRBV30 | CAWNLDRDGYTF | TGTGCCTGGAATTTAGACAGGGATGGCTACACCTTC
TRBD2 | NA | 14 | TRBJ2-1 | TRBV10-3 | CAIAGLASYNEQFF | TGTGCCATCGCGGGACTAGCGAGTTACAATGAGCAGTTCTTC
NA | NA | 14 | TRBJ1-2 | TRBV19 | CASSIPRASYGYTF | TGTGCCAGTAGTATACCGAGAGCGTCATATGGCTACACCTTC
TRBD1 | many | 15 | TRBJ2-7 | TRBV18 | CASSLGTGGLSEQYF | TGTGCCAGCTCACTCGGGACAGGGGGCCTGAGCGAGCAGTACTTC
TRBD1 | NA | 15 | TRBJ2-1 | TRBV11-3 | CASSRGQGSRNEQFF | TGTGCCAGCAGCCGGGGACAGGGTTCGAGGAATGAGCAGTTCTTC
NA | NA | 17 | TRBJ2-7 | TRBV7-2 | CASSAGEGRRSSYEQYF | TGTGCCAGCAGCGCAGGGGAGGGACGGAGGAGCTCCTACGAGCAGTACTTC
TRBD2 | NA | 17 | TRBJ2-1 | TRBV7-8 | CASSLGRLAGGLNEQFF | TGTGCCAGCAGCTTAGGAAGACTAGCGGGAGGCCTCAATGAGCAGTTCTTC
NA | NA | 16 | TRBJ2-2 | TRBV7-3 | CASSLRGGVNTGELFF | TGTGCCAGCAGCTTAAGGGGCGGGGTAAACACCGGGGAGCTGTTTTTT
NA | NA | 15 | TRBJ1-1 | TRBV4-2 | CASSQDDRMNTEAFF | TGTGCCAGCAGCCAAGATGACAGAATGAACACTGAAGCTTTCTTT
NA | NA | 14 | TRBJ2-7 | TRBV5-1 | CASSLVGILDEQYF | TGCGCCAGCAGCTTGGTCGGGATCCTCGACGAGCAGTACTTC
NA | NA | 13 | TRBJ2-7 | TRBV7-2 | CASSLVRAHEQYF | TGTGCCAGCAGCTTAGTCAGGGCCCACGAGCAGTACTTC
TRBD2 | NA | 16 | TRBJ2-1 | TRBV10-3 | CAISDTTSGNSNEQFF | TGTGCCATCAGTGACACGACTAGCGGGAATAGCAATGAGCAGTTCTTC
TRBD2 | NA | 15 | TRBJ2-1 | TRBV4-2 | CASSQFGTSGSEQFF | TGTGCCAGCAGCCAATTCGGGACTAGCGGGAGTGAGCAGTTCTTC
NA | NA | 15 | TRBJ1-1 | TRBV30 | CAWSVRGRGWTEAFF | TGTGCCTGGAGTGTACGAGGCAGGGGATGGACTGAAGCTTTCTTT